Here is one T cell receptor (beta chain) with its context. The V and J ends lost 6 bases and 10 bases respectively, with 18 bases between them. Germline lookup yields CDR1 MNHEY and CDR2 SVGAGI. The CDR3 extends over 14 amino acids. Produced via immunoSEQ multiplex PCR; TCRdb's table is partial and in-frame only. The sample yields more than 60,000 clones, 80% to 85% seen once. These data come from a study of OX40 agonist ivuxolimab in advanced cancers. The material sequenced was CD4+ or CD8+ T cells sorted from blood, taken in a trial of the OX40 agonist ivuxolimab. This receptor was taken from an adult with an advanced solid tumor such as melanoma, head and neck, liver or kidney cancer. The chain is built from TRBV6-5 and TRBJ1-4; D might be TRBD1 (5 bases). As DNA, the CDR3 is TGTGCCAGCAGACAACCAGGGAGCGGCGGAAAACTGTTTTTT. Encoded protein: CASRQPGSGGKLFF.